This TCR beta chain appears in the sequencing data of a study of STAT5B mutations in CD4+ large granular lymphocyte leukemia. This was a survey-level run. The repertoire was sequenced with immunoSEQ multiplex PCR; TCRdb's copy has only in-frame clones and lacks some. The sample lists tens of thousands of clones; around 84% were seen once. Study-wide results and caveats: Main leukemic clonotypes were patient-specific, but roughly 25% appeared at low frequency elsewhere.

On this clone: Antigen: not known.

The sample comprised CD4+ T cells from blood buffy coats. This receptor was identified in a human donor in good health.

CDR3 DNA: TGTGCCAGTAGTAGGGACAGGCTAAATGAAAAACTGTTTTTT. As protein: CASSRDRLNEKLFF. The J gene is TRBJ1-4, the V gene TRBV19; TRBD1 matches 8 bases. V gave up 4 bases and J gave up 5 bases; unmatched junction bases: 3. Germline lookup yields CDR1 LNHDA and CDR2 SQIVND (reference sequence). The CDR3 spans 14 residues.